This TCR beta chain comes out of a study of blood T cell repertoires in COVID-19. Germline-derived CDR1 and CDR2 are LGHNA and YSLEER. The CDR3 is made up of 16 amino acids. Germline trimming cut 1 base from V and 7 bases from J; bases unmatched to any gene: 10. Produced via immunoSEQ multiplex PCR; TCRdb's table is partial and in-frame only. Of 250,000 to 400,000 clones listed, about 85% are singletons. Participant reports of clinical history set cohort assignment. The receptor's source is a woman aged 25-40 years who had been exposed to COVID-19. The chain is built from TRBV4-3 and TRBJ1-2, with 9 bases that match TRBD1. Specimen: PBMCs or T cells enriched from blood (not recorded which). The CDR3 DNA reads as TGCGCCAGCAGCCAAGGAACAGGGGGCGCTTTAGCTGGCTACACCTTC. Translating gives CASSQGTGGALAGYTF.